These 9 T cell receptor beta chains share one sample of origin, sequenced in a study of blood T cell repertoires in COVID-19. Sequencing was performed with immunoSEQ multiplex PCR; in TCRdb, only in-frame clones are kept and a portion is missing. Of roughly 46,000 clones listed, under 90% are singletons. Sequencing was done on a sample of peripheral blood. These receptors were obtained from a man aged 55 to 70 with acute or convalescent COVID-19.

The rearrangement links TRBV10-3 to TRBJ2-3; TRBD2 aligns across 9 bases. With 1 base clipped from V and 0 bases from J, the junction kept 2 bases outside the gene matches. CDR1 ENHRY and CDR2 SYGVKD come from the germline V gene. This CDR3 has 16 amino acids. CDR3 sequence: CAISEYAGGSTDTQYF. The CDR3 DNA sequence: TGTGCCATCAGTGAGTACGCGGGGGGGAGCACAGATACGCAGTATTTT.

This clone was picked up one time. The CDR3 nucleotides are TGTGCCAGCAGCGACAGGGGGCCGGCGGGAGAGACCCAGTACTTC. This translates into CASSDRGPAGETQYF. The genes are TRBV6-2 or TRBV6-3 and TRBJ2-5; TRBD1 aligns across 10 bases. The germline CDR1 and CDR2 sequences are MNHEY and SVGEGT. Trimming took 6 bases from V and 4 from J; bases not matched to a gene: 8. This CDR3 spans 15 amino acids.

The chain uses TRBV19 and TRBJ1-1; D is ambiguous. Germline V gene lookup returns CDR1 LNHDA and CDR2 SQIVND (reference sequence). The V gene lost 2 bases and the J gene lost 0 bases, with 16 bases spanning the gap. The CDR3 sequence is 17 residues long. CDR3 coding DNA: TGTGCCAGTAGTATATATTCTGGGCCGGGATTGAACACTGAAGCTTTCTTT. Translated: CASSIYSGPGLNTEAFF.

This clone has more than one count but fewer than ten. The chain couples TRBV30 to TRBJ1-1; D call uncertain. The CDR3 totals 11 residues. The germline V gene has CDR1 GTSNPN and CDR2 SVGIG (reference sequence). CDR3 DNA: TGTGCTCGCGGCGAGGGCCCTGAAGCTTTCTTT. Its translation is CARGEGPEAFF.

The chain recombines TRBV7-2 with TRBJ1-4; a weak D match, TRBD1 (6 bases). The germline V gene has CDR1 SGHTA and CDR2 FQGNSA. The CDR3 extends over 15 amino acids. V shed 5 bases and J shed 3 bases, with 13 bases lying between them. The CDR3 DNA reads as TGTGCCAGCAGCCCCTACAGGGAAGCTAATGAAAAACTGTTTTTT. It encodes CASSPYREANEKLFF.

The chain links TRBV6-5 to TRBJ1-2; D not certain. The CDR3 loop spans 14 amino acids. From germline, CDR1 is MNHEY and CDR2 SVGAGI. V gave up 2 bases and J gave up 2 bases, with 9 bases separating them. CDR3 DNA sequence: TGTGCCAGCAGTTACGCTCGGGGAAACTATGGCTACACCTTC. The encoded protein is CASSYARGNYGYTF.

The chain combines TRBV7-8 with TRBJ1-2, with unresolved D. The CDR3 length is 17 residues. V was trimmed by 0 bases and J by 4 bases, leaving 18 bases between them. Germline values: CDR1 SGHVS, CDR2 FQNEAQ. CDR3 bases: TGTGCCAGCAGCTTAGCGTTCGAAGCACCCGGCGGCTATGGCTACACCTTC. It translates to CASSLAFEAPGGYGYTF.

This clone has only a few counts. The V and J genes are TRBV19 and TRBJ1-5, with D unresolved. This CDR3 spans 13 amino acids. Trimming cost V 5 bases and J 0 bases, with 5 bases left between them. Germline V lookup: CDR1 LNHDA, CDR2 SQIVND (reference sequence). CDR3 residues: CASSHGSNQPQHF. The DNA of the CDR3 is TGTGCCAGTAGTCACGGTAGCAATCAGCCCCAGCATTTT.

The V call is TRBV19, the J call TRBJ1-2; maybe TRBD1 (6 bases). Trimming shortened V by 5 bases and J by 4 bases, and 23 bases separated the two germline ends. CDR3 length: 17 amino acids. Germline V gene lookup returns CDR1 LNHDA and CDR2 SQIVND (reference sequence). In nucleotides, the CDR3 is TGTGCCAGTAGTGAATCCCCCACAGGGCTGCTGGGCTATGGCTACACCTTC. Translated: CASSESPTGLLGYGYTF.